This T cell receptor beta chain was sequenced during a study of blood T cell repertoires in COVID-19. Study information: The analysed material was cDNA or gDNA that came from T cells, B-cell-depleted T cells, or PBMCs.

Germline assignment: CDR1 MNHEY and CDR2 SVGAGI. Unmatched junction bases numbered 2, after V lost 9 bases and J lost 0 bases. The CDR3 runs 14 residues. Per the original methods: Researchers report that nucleated cell counts were estimated from reference gene primer amplification. Some clones are missing from TCRdb's copy, which holds only in-frame ones; the method was immunoSEQ multiplex PCR. D and trimming were read from the DNA, whereas the V and J calls and clone size are those reported in that table. The table has approximately 150,000 clones, approximately 86% seen once. The chain couples TRBV6-5 to TRBJ1-4; 9 nucleotides align to TRBD1. The clonotype was recovered from a woman in her 50s with acute or convalescent COVID-19. The sequenced material came from peripheral blood. The CDR3 protein is CASDRGTTNEKLFF. The CDR3 bases are TGTGCCAGTGACAGGGGGACAACTAATGAAAAACTGTTTTTT.